This TCR beta chain was profiled in a study of monozygotic twins with inflammatory bowel disease. Concerning this clonotype: The antigen remains undetermined.

The study's findings and limits: Extra variability in the repertoires of patients may have come from differing immunosuppressive treatments.

Germline V gives CDR1 SGHTA, CDR2 FQGNSA. The CDR3 is 15 amino acids. Skipping T cell sorting, the study isolated total RNA directly from whole blood. UMIs containing a 6-nucleotide sample barcode were added via template switching. TCRdb reprocessed the 5' RACE reads, with one entry per CDR3 protein and no DNA. The listing contains some 300,000 distinct CDR3 sequences. The receptor was isolated from a human donor with ulcerative colitis or Crohn's disease, or a healthy co-twin of an affected twin (not recorded which). Sequencing was carried out using blood. This chain uses TRBV7-2 with TRBJ2-7; TCRdb's D call, TRBD2, is unchecked because there is no DNA. This chain's CDR3 is CASRKTSGSMYEQYF.